These 27 T cell receptor beta chains were all obtained from the same sample, sequenced in a study of response to subunit inactivated influenza vaccine. Via MiXCR, TCRdb re-called the RT-PCR reads, giving one row per CDR3 protein. Of roughly 170,000 distinct CDR3 sequences in the sample, approximately 9.2% were seen once. Source: non-naive T cells sorted from PBMCs, taken on the day of vaccination. These receptors originate from a man aged 45-65 years who received an inactivated influenza vaccine.

On this clonotype itself: Compared with germline, one end of the junction differs, possibly owing to a read error. The chain joins TRBV3-1 to TRBJ2-3; 8 nucleotides match TRBD2. This CDR3 spans 11 amino acids. Germline lookup yields CDR1 LGHDT and CDR2 YNNKEL (reference sequence). CDR3 nucleotide sequence: TGTGCCAGCTCGGGAGGGAGTACCCGGGATTTT. Its protein is CASSGGSTRDF.

This clonotype turned up a few times. J is TRBJ2-1 and V is TRBV30; 10 bases fit TRBD1. Germline-derived CDR1 and CDR2 are GTSNPN and SVGIG (reference sequence). Unmatched junction bases numbered 6, after V lost 4 bases and J lost 6 bases. The CDR3 contains 14 residues. CDR3 region: CAWKGQGRSNEQFF. The DNA for the CDR3 is TGTGCCTGGAAGGGACAGGGGCGCTCCAATGAGCAGTTCTTC.

The chain employs TRBV20-1 and TRBJ2-7, with a weak D call TRBD1 (6 bases). Trimming removed 0 bases at V and 7 bases at J, with 10 bases between. The V gene's germline CDR1 is DFQATT and CDR2 SNEGSKA (reference sequence). The CDR3 runs to 12 residues. In DNA, the CDR3 is TGCAGTGCTAGAGATGGGGGCCAAGAGCAGTACTTC. Translating it yields CSARDGGQEQYF.

The rearrangement links TRBV27 to TRBJ2-3; 10 bases fit TRBD2. The J segment lost 1 base and the V segment lost 10 bases, leaving 5 bases of the junction unmatched. The germline V gene encodes CDR1 MNHEY and CDR2 SMNVEV (reference sequence). This CDR3 spans 14 amino acids. The CDR3 DNA is TGTGCCACCCAGCTAGCGGGGGGCACAGATACGCAGTATTTT. It codes for CATQLAGGTDTQYF.

This clonotype came up a few times. This rearrangement joins TRBV6-2 or TRBV6-3 to TRBJ2-5; TRBD2 matches 8 bases. V shed 5 bases and J 3 bases; nucleotides not matched to a gene: 11. The CDR3 covers 16 residues. Germline loops: CDR1 MNHEY, CDR2 SVGEGT. This CDR3 is CASSPSPGLGKETQYF. DNA of the CDR3: TGTGCCAGCAGTCCCTCCCCGGGACTAGGGAAAGAGACCCAGTACTTC.

The chain has TRBV5-6 and TRBJ1-5; a possible D gene is TRBD1 (5 bases). The germline gives CDR1 SGHDT, CDR2 YYEEEE. Trimming took 2 bases from V and 7 from J, leaving 10 bases between them. The CDR3 spans 13 residues. The CDR3 loop is CASSLSGGQPQHF. CDR3 sequence (DNA): TGTGCCAGCAGCTTAAGCGGGGGGCAGCCCCAGCATTTT.

The chain employs TRBV20-1 and TRBJ2-7; 12 nucleotides match TRBD2. Germline CDR1 reads DFQATT; CDR2 reads SNEGSKA (reference sequence). J lost 6 bases, V lost 6 bases, and 9 bases had no gene match. This CDR3 has 14 residues. The CDR3 DNA is TGCAGTGCCGCGAGGACTAGCGGGAAACGCGAGCAGTACTTC. Its protein is CSAARTSGKREQYF.

This chain uses TRBV2 with TRBJ1-6; 9 bases fit TRBD1. Germline V CDR1 and CDR2: SNHLY, FYNNEI. J gave up 4 bases and V 4 bases, and 11 bases lay outside the gene matches. The CDR3 runs 18 residues. The CDR3 coding sequence is TGTGCCAGCAGTGTGTCCCGTTCCGACAGGGGGTATAATTCACCCCTCCACTTT. Translating it yields CASSVSRSDRGYNSPLHF.

V usage is TRBV6-1 and J usage is TRBJ2-7; D might be TRBD2 (5 bases). The germline gives CDR1 MNHNS, CDR2 SASEGT. The CDR3 contains 11 residues. With 10 bases removed from V and 3 bases from J, the gap between germline ends came to 10 bases. This CDR3 is CAIRDLYEQYF. The CDR3 nucleotides are TGTGCCATCCGGGATCTCTACGAGCAGTACTTC.

This clonotype was seen a handful of times. This chain joins TRBV28 and TRBJ2-6, with D hard to call. CDR3 length: 15 residues. The ends were cut back, 4 bases at V and 4 bases at J, with 11 bases in the middle. Germline assignment: CDR1 MDHEN and CDR2 SYDVKM. The CDR3 loop is CASSSRRLGANVLTF. The DNA of the CDR3 is TGTGCCAGCAGTTCCCGACGGCTCGGGGCCAACGTCCTGACTTTC. Combining the CDR3 with reference TRBV28 and TRBJ2-6 gives the whole variable domain DVKVTQSSRYLVKRTGEKVFLECVQDMDHENMFWYRQDPGLGLRLIYFSYDVKMKEKGDIPEGYSVSREKKERFSLILESASTNQTSMYLCASSSRRLGANVLTFGAGSRLTVL.

This sequence joins TRBV15 and TRBJ1-1; unclear D gene. Deletions cut 3 bases from V and 3 bases from J, with 14 bases between. CDR1 is LNHNV and CDR2 is YYDKDF in the germline V gene (reference sequence). The CDR3 is 15 residues long. The CDR3 here is CATSSFLTRDTEAFF. In nucleotides, the CDR3 is TGTGCCACCAGCAGCTTTTTGACCCGGGACACTGAAGCTTTCTTT. Drawing the rest from reference TRBV15 and TRBJ1-1, the complete variable domain is DAMVIQNPRYQVTQFGKPVTLSCSQTLNHNVMYWYQQKSSQAPKLLFHYYDKDFNNEADTPDNFQSRRPNTSFCFLDIRSPGLGDTAMYLCATSSFLTRDTEAFFGQGTRLTVV.

The chain joins TRBV21-1 to TRBJ2-7. TRBV21-1 is a recognized pseudogene. The CDR3 loop spans 11 amino acids. The CDR3 DNA sequence: TGTGCCAGCAGCAAAGAATACGAGCAGTACTTC. It specifies CASSKEYEQYF.

The rearrangement uses TRBV6-5 and TRBJ2-6; D is uncertain. Deletions cut 2 bases from V and 4 bases from J, with 3 bases between. Germline CDR1 is MNHEY and CDR2 is SVGAGI. This CDR3 is 13 amino acids long. CDR3 DNA: TGTGCCAGCAGTTACAAGGGGGCCAACGTCCTGACTTTC. Translated, it gives CASSYKGANVLTF.

This clonotype was counted a few times. The rearrangement uses TRBV7-8 and TRBJ2-3, with a possible D match to TRBD2 (5 bases). CDR1 is SGHVS and CDR2 is FQNEAQ in the germline V gene. The CDR3 has 15 amino acids. V lost 5 bases to trimming and J lost 1 base, with 13 bases between them. CDR3: CASSPGSPGTDTQYF. The CDR3 DNA follows: TGTGCCAGCAGCCCGGGGAGTCCGGGCACAGATACGCAGTATTTT.

V usage is TRBV12-3 or TRBV12-4 and J usage is TRBJ2-1; 14 bases agree with TRBD2. The CDR3 consists of 15 residues. The V gene end was trimmed by 3 bases and the J gene end by 8 bases; junction bases not matched to a gene: 3. CDR3 nucleotide sequence: TGTGCCAGCAGTTTTAGACTAGCGGGAGGGTATGAGCAGTTCTTC. Amino acid sequence: CASSFRLAGGYEQFF.

A few counts support this clonotype. The gene calls are TRBV20-1 and TRBJ2-3; 12 nucleotides match TRBD2. The trim removed 6 bases at V and 0 bases at J, leaving 10 bases unmatched. CDR3 size: 17 residues. Per the germline V gene, CDR1 is DFQATT and CDR2 is SNEGSKA (reference sequence). CDR3 nucleotide sequence: TGCAGTGCCGCCGGCCTACTAGCGGGGGGTAGCACAGATACGCAGTATTTT. Protein sequence: CSAAGLLAGGSTDTQYF.

This sequence joins TRBV11-2 and TRBJ2-5; D may correspond to TRBD1 or TRBD2 (7 bases each). The germline V gene encodes CDR1 SGHAT and CDR2 FQNNGV. The V end was cut by 1 base, the J end by 4 bases, with 13 bases between. This CDR3 region has 15 residues. CDR3 amino acids: CASSLAPGGGETQYF. In DNA, the CDR3 is TGTGCCAGCAGCTTAGCCCCAGGGGGGGGAGAGACCCAGTACTTC.

This clonotype was counted at least ten times. CDR3 coding DNA: TGTGCCAGCAGTTTATTACAGTCGGGGAACACTGAAGCTTTCTTT. As protein: CASSLLQSGNTEAFF. The chain recombines TRBV27 with TRBJ1-1; the D is unclear. CDR1 MNHEY and CDR2 SMNVEV come from the germline V gene (reference sequence). The V end lost 1 base, the J end lost 1 base, and 10 bases lay between the germline ends. The CDR3 has 15 residues.

This clonotype was seen a handful of times. The rearrangement links TRBV9 to TRBJ2-1; the match to TRBD2 covers 11 bases. The V gene end was trimmed by 3 bases and the J gene end by 3 bases; junction bases not matched to a gene: 11. The CDR3 is 18 residues long. Germline loops: CDR1 SGDLS, CDR2 YYNGEE. CDR3 coding DNA: TGTGCCAGCAGCGGAGGGAGACTACTAGCGGGAGACTACAATGAGCAGTTCTTC. Protein product: CASSGGRLLAGDYNEQFF.

This clonotype showed up just a few times. This rearrangement joins TRBV10-3 to TRBJ1-2; D not certain. Deletions cut 3 bases from V and 2 bases from J, with 7 bases between. CDR3 length equals 13 residues. Germline V gene sequence: CDR1 ENHRY, CDR2 SYGVKD. The CDR3 sequence: CAISETENYGYTF. The CDR3 DNA reads as TGTGCCATCAGTGAAACAGAGAACTATGGCTACACCTTC.

The chain links TRBV6-2 or TRBV6-3 to TRBJ1-1; the D is unclear. The V gene's germline CDR1 is MNHEY and CDR2 SVGEGT. V lost 2 bases and J lost 0, with 7 bases in between. CDR3 length: 14 amino acids. DNA of the CDR3: TGTGCCAGCAGTTACGTGCAAATGAACACTGAAGCTTTCTTT. It specifies CASSYVQMNTEAFF.

This clonotype was detected only a few times. This rearrangement joins TRBV28 to TRBJ1-3; no reliable D call. Deletions cut 7 bases from V and 0 bases from J, with 10 bases between. The CDR3 is made up of 14 amino acids. Per germline, CDR1 MDHEN and CDR2 SYDVKM. CDR3 region: CASTGRISGNTIYF. CDR3 nucleotides: TGTGCCAGCACCGGGAGGATCTCTGGAAACACCATATATTTT.

The rearrangement uses TRBV20-1 and TRBJ2-7; TRBD1 matches 9 bases. The length of the CDR3 is 13 residues. The trim removed 2 bases at V and 6 bases at J, leaving 5 bases unmatched. In germline, CDR1 is DFQATT, CDR2 SNEGSKA (reference sequence). The CDR3: CSARPPTGGEQYF. CDR3 in DNA: TGCAGTGCTAGACCTCCGACAGGGGGCGAGCAGTACTTC.

This clonotype was counted between two and nine times. This rearrangement joins TRBV27 to TRBJ2-3; 7 nucleotides line up with TRBD2. The germline V gene encodes CDR1 MNHEY and CDR2 SMNVEV (reference sequence). J lost 1 base, V lost 0 bases, and 7 bases had no gene match. This CDR3 comprises 17 residues. CDR3 sequence: CASSLSWRERGTDTQYF. The CDR3 region has the DNA TGTGCCAGCAGTTTATCGTGGCGGGAGAGGGGCACAGATACGCAGTATTTT.

This clonotype was detected many times. The rearrangement links TRBV6-2 or TRBV6-3 to TRBJ1-5, with D possibly matching TRBD1 (6 bases). Trimming stripped 2 bases from V and 2 bases from J, with 13 bases between. The CDR3 loop spans 16 amino acids. Germline CDR1 MNHEY, CDR2 SVGEGT. This CDR3 is CASSYVGGRGNQPQHF. The DNA of the CDR3 is TGTGCCAGCAGTTACGTGGGGGGCCGGGGCAATCAGCCCCAGCATTTT.

The sample holds many counts of this clonotype. The V call is TRBV20-1, the J call TRBJ2-1; D uncertain. CDR1 and CDR2 (germline): DFQATT, SNEGSKA (reference sequence). V was pared by 3 bases and J by 1 base, with 10 bases between. This CDR3 has 14 residues. CDR3 DNA: TGCAGTGCTAGGGATAAGTCTTCCTACAATGAGCAGTTCTTC. Encoded protein: CSARDKSSYNEQFF.

CDR3 residues: CASSRGGPPGETQYF. The CDR3 DNA is TGTGCCAGCAGCAGAGGGGGCCCACCAGGAGAGACCCAGTACTTC. The chain uses TRBV7-2 and TRBJ2-5, with 7 bases that match TRBD1. This CDR3 is 15 amino acids long. V gave up 5 bases and J gave up 4 bases; unmatched junction bases: 10. Germline assignment: CDR1 SGHTA and CDR2 FQGNSA.